These T cell receptor beta chains were read from a single sample in a study of cytomegalovirus exposure and HLA in healthy donors. TCRdb's copy holds only in-frame clones and misses some; the assay was immunoSEQ multiplex PCR. The sample includes under 200,000 clones, 70% to 80% of them seen just once. The source material was PBMCs. The receptors derive from a man between 45 and 60 years old in good health and CMV-seropositive. The CDR3 runs from the conserved cysteine through the conserved F or W. Each record gives: clone size, V gene, D gene, J gene, CDR3 protein, CDR3 DNA. The D gene is left open where the match is weak. Not all rows give a size; the values are once, few, many and, for expanded clones, a class.

abundance: NA
v_gene: TRBV10-3
d_gene: NA
j_gene: TRBJ2-7
CDR3aa: CAISLDSSEQYF
CDR3nt: TGTGCCATCAGCTTGGACAGCTCCGAGCAGTACTTC

abundance: few
v_gene: TRBV5-4
d_gene: TRBD1
j_gene: TRBJ1-3
CDR3aa: CASSLTGQGSGNTIYF
CDR3nt: TGTGCCAGCAGCTTAACCGGACAGGGCTCTGGAAACACCATATATTTT

abundance: few
v_gene: TRBV19
d_gene: NA
j_gene: TRBJ2-3
CDR3aa: CASSMASTDTQYF
CDR3nt: TGTGCCAGTAGTATGGCTAGCACAGATACGCAGTATTTT

abundance: NA
v_gene: TRBV19
d_gene: TRBD1
j_gene: TRBJ1-1
CDR3aa: CATQPQNYRGTEAFF
CDR3nt: TGTGCCACCCAACCCCAGAATTACAGGGGTACTGAAGCTTTCTTT

abundance: NA
v_gene: TRBV4-1
d_gene: NA
j_gene: TRBJ1-4
CDR3aa: CASSQEGGTPNEKLFF
CDR3nt: TGCGCCAGCAGCCAAGAAGGGGGAACCCCTAATGAAAAACTGTTTTTT

abundance: NA
v_gene: TRBV27
d_gene: TRBD2
j_gene: TRBJ2-5
CDR3aa: CASRPLREGSATQYF
CDR3nt: TGTGCCAGCAGACCTTTAAGGGAGGGGTCAGCGACCCAGTACTTC

abundance: NA
v_gene: TRBV4-1
d_gene: NA
j_gene: TRBJ2-5
CDR3aa: CASSQGPRRQETQYF
CDR3nt: TGCGCCAGCAGCCAAGGGCCACGGAGGCAAGAGACCCAGTACTTC

abundance: few
v_gene: TRBV5-1
d_gene: TRBD1
j_gene: TRBJ1-1
CDR3aa: CASSFRGGAGLAEAFF
CDR3nt: TGCGCCAGCAGCTTCCGAGGGGGCGCGGGCCTCGCTGAAGCTTTCTTT

abundance: NA
v_gene: TRBV29-1
d_gene: NA
j_gene: TRBJ2-7
CDR3aa: CSVGWFGGGVSYEQYF
CDR3nt: TGCAGCGTCGGGTGGTTTGGGGGGGGCGTCTCCTACGAGCAGTACTTC

abundance: few
v_gene: TRBV5-6
d_gene: TRBD1
j_gene: TRBJ1-5
CDR3aa: CASSRDRGLNQPQHF
CDR3nt: TGTGCCAGCAGCCGTGACAGGGGGCTTAATCAGCCCCAGCATTTT

abundance: NA
v_gene: TRBV11-3
d_gene: TRBD2
j_gene: TRBJ2-3
CDR3aa: CASSLQRPGGLGGTDTQYF
CDR3nt: TGTGCCAGCAGCCTCCAACGGCCCGGGGGACTAGGGGGGACAGATACGCAGTATTTT

abundance: few
v_gene: TRBV7-9
d_gene: NA
j_gene: TRBJ1-2
CDR3aa: CASSRDAGGYGYTF
CDR3nt: TGTGCCAGCAGCCGGGACGCTGGGGGGTATGGCTACACCTTC

abundance: once
v_gene: TRBV9
d_gene: NA
j_gene: TRBJ1-3
CDR3aa: CASSVGGGFSGNTIYF
CDR3nt: TGTGCCAGCAGCGTAGGGGGGGGATTCTCTGGAAACACCATATATTTT

abundance: NA
v_gene: TRBV2
d_gene: NA
j_gene: TRBJ1-2
CDR3aa: CASSPGGYTF
CDR3nt: TGTGCCAGCAGTCCGGGAGGCTACACCTTC

abundance: NA
v_gene: TRBV7-6
d_gene: TRBD2
j_gene: TRBJ2-7
CDR3aa: CASSELAIASEQYF
CDR3nt: TGTGCCAGCAGCGAACTAGCGATCGCGTCCGAGCAGTACTTC

abundance: once
v_gene: TRBV9
d_gene: TRBD1
j_gene: TRBJ1-2
CDR3aa: CASSVAPDRAYGYTF
CDR3nt: TGTGCCAGCAGCGTAGCGCCCGACAGGGCCTATGGCTACACCTTC

abundance: NA
v_gene: TRBV30
d_gene: NA
j_gene: TRBJ1-2
CDR3aa: CAWTVRWQGSGYTF
CDR3nt: TGTGCCTGGACCGTAAGATGGCAGGGGAGCGGCTACACCTTC

abundance: NA
v_gene: TRBV28
d_gene: NA
j_gene: TRBJ1-3
CDR3aa: CASSLRRTIYF
CDR3nt: TGTGCCAGCAGTTTAAGGAGGACCATATATTTT

abundance: NA
v_gene: TRBV6-1
d_gene: TRBD1
j_gene: TRBJ2-1
CDR3aa: CASRDRPTIEQFF
CDR3nt: TGTGCCAGCAGGGACAGGCCTACAATAGAGCAGTTCTTC

abundance: few
v_gene: TRBV7-2
d_gene: NA
j_gene: TRBJ1-1
CDR3aa: CASSLDRMNTEAFF
CDR3nt: TGTGCCAGCAGCTTAGACAGGATGAACACTGAAGCTTTCTTT

abundance: NA
v_gene: TRBV19
d_gene: NA
j_gene: TRBJ1-3
CDR3aa: CASSFSRGQRAGNTIYF
CDR3nt: TGTGCCAGTAGTTTCTCCAGGGGACAACGGGCCGGAAACACCATATATTTT

abundance: once
v_gene: TRBV4-3
d_gene: TRBD1
j_gene: TRBJ1-1
CDR3aa: CASSLQGEDTEAFF
CDR3nt: TGCGCCAGCAGCCTCCAGGGGGAGGACACTGAAGCTTTCTTT

abundance: NA
v_gene: TRBV6-1
d_gene: NA
j_gene: TRBJ2-7
CDR3aa: CASSIFRASYEQYF
CDR3nt: TGTGCCAGCAGTATATTCAGGGCGTCCTACGAGCAGTACTTC

abundance: few
v_gene: TRBV30
d_gene: NA
j_gene: TRBJ2-5
CDR3aa: CAWIGGAQETQYF
CDR3nt: TGTGCCTGGATCGGAGGGGCCCAAGAGACCCAGTACTTC

abundance: NA
v_gene: TRBV4-1
d_gene: NA
j_gene: TRBJ2-7
CDR3aa: CASSPRQNYEQYF
CDR3nt: TGCGCCAGCAGCCCACGACAGAACTACGAGCAGTACTTC

abundance: NA
v_gene: TRBV6-5
d_gene: NA
j_gene: TRBJ2-7
CDR3aa: CASSNLRGRPYEQYF
CDR3nt: TGTGCCAGCAGTAACCTCAGGGGAAGGCCCTACGAGCAGTACTTC

abundance: NA
v_gene: TRBV5-8
d_gene: TRBD1
j_gene: TRBJ1-5
CDR3aa: CASTLRTGGNQPQHF
CDR3nt: TGTGCCAGCACCCTCCGGACAGGGGGCAATCAGCCCCAGCATTTT

abundance: once
v_gene: TRBV6-6
d_gene: TRBD1
j_gene: TRBJ2-7
CDR3aa: CASRRGGGQGVYEQYF
CDR3nt: TGTGCCAGCAGGAGGGGTGGGGGACAGGGGGTATACGAGCAGTACTTC

abundance: NA
v_gene: TRBV5-1
d_gene: NA
j_gene: TRBJ2-5
CDR3aa: CASSLPGRQETQYF
CDR3nt: TGCGCCAGCAGCTTACCGGGTCGACAAGAGACCCAGTACTTC

abundance: few
v_gene: TRBV2
d_gene: NA
j_gene: TRBJ2-2
CDR3aa: CASSLYGELFF
CDR3nt: TGTGCCAGCAGTCTATACGGGGAGCTGTTTTTT

abundance: NA
v_gene: TRBV4-2
d_gene: TRBD1
j_gene: TRBJ1-2
CDR3aa: CASSRTGAYGYTF
CDR3nt: TGTGCCAGCAGCCGAACAGGGGCCTATGGCTACACCTTC

abundance: NA
v_gene: TRBV4-3
d_gene: NA
j_gene: TRBJ1-1
CDR3aa: CASSPSSGVNTEAFF
CDR3nt: TGCGCCAGCAGCCCTTCCTCCGGAGTGAACACTGAAGCTTTCTTT

abundance: NA
v_gene: TRBV5-3
d_gene: TRBD1
j_gene: TRBJ2-5
CDR3aa: CARSLGQGEPQETQYF
CDR3nt: TGTGCCAGAAGCTTGGGACAGGGAGAGCCTCAAGAGACCCAGTACTTC

abundance: NA
v_gene: TRBV29-1
d_gene: NA
j_gene: TRBJ1-5
CDR3aa: CSFAVSGNQPQHF
CDR3nt: TGCAGCTTTGCGGTTTCGGGCAATCAGCCCCAGCATTTT

abundance: NA
v_gene: TRBV7-2
d_gene: NA
j_gene: TRBJ2-7
CDR3aa: CASSPTSGLYEQYF
CDR3nt: TGTGCCAGCAGCCCCACGTCAGGCCTCTACGAGCAGTACTTC

abundance: NA
v_gene: TRBV6-6
d_gene: NA
j_gene: TRBJ2-7
CDR3aa: CASSYQIDSLGEQYF
CDR3nt: TGTGCCAGCAGCTACCAAATTGACAGCCTTGGCGAGCAGTACTTC

abundance: NA
v_gene: TRBV7-3
d_gene: TRBD2
j_gene: TRBJ2-5
CDR3aa: CASSLSSGGQQETQYF
CDR3nt: TGTGCCAGCAGCTTAAGCAGCGGGGGCCAACAAGAGACCCAGTACTTC

abundance: NA
v_gene: TRBV7-2
d_gene: NA
j_gene: TRBJ2-7
CDR3aa: CASSLASGQIYEQYF
CDR3nt: TGTGCCAGCAGCTTAGCGTCTGGACAGATCTACGAGCAGTACTTC

abundance: NA
v_gene: TRBV7-8
d_gene: TRBD2
j_gene: TRBJ2-7
CDR3aa: CASSLGLASASEQYF
CDR3nt: TGTGCCAGCAGCTTGGGACTAGCTTCCGCCTCCGAGCAGTACTTC

abundance: NA
v_gene: TRBV6-1
d_gene: NA
j_gene: TRBJ2-7
CDR3aa: CASSVVGLYEQYF
CDR3nt: TGTGCCAGCAGTGTGGTGGGACTGTACGAGCAGTACTTC

abundance: few
v_gene: TRBV5-8
d_gene: NA
j_gene: TRBJ2-2
CDR3aa: CASSLGGNTGELFF
CDR3nt: TGTGCCAGCAGCTTGGGAGGGAACACCGGGGAGCTGTTTTTT

abundance: NA
v_gene: TRBV6-5
d_gene: TRBD1
j_gene: TRBJ1-1
CDR3aa: CASSYSEGALSTEAFF
CDR3nt: TGTGCCAGCAGTTACTCCGAGGGGGCCTTATCAACTGAAGCTTTCTTT

abundance: NA
v_gene: TRBV5-4
d_gene: NA
j_gene: TRBJ1-3
CDR3aa: CASSLPDSYSGNTIYF
CDR3nt: TGTGCCAGCAGCCTCCCGGACAGTTACTCTGGAAACACCATATATTTT

abundance: NA
v_gene: TRBV7-2
d_gene: NA
j_gene: TRBJ2-1
CDR3aa: CASTLGNRNEQFF
CDR3nt: TGTGCCAGCACCCTGGGAAACAGGAATGAGCAGTTCTTC

abundance: NA
v_gene: TRBV4-2
d_gene: TRBD2
j_gene: TRBJ2-5
CDR3aa: CASSQGAQAGEETQYF
CDR3nt: TGTGCCAGCAGCCAAGGGGCGCAAGCGGGGGAAGAGACCCAGTACTTC

abundance: NA
v_gene: TRBV4-3
d_gene: TRBD1
j_gene: TRBJ2-3
CDR3aa: CASSGTASTDTQYF
CDR3nt: TGCGCCAGCAGCGGGACAGCTAGCACAGATACGCAGTATTTT

abundance: NA
v_gene: TRBV18
d_gene: TRBD1
j_gene: TRBJ1-6
CDR3aa: CASSPEWTGHNSPLHF
CDR3nt: TGTGCCAGCTCACCAGAATGGACAGGCCATAATTCACCCCTCCACTTT

abundance: NA
v_gene: TRBV11-2
d_gene: TRBD2
j_gene: TRBJ2-2
CDR3aa: CASSVRTRNTGELFF
CDR3nt: TGTGCCAGCAGTGTTAGGACTAGGAACACCGGGGAGCTGTTTTTT

abundance: NA
v_gene: TRBV18
d_gene: NA
j_gene: TRBJ1-6
CDR3aa: CASSGRQGFNSPLHF
CDR3nt: TGTGCCAGCTCCGGACGTCAGGGATTTAATTCACCCCTCCACTTT

abundance: NA
v_gene: TRBV11-3
d_gene: NA
j_gene: TRBJ2-7
CDR3aa: CASSNRVDGEQYF
CDR3nt: TGTGCCAGCAGCAACAGGGTGGACGGGGAGCAGTACTTC

abundance: NA
v_gene: TRBV10-2
d_gene: TRBD2
j_gene: TRBJ2-5
CDR3aa: CASTSGGLQETQYF
CDR3nt: TGCGCCAGCACTAGCGGGGGGCTTCAAGAGACCCAGTACTTC

abundance: NA
v_gene: TRBV28
d_gene: NA
j_gene: TRBJ2-5
CDR3aa: CASSSGQGRETQYF
CDR3nt: TGTGCCAGCAGTTCAGGCCAGGGTCGAGAGACCCAGTACTTC

abundance: few
v_gene: TRBV20-1
d_gene: NA
j_gene: TRBJ2-7
CDR3aa: CSASSAYEQYF
CDR3nt: TGCAGTGCTAGTTCGGCCTACGAGCAGTACTTC

abundance: once
v_gene: TRBV7-2
d_gene: TRBD1
j_gene: TRBJ1-2
CDR3aa: CASSLEGQRMKYGYTF
CDR3nt: TGTGCCAGCAGCTTAGAGGGACAGAGGATGAAGTATGGCTACACCTTC